A selection of T cell receptor beta chains follows, all from one sample in a study of CD8 T cells in ankylosing spondylitis. TCRdb itself ran the 5' RACE reads through MiXCR, one entry per CDR3 protein. The table records about 440,000 distinct CDR3 sequences, 15% to 20% of them present only once. The sequenced sample was blood, either unsorted or a sorted T cell fraction (not recorded which). The receptors were sampled from a male donor with ankylosing spondylitis. The CDR3 runs from the conserved cysteine through the conserved F or W. The D gene is left open where the match is weak. Expanded clones are given a class, and other clones once, few, many or no size at all.

TRBD1	TRBV5-1	many	TRBJ2-1	TGCGCCAGCAGCTCCGGACAGGGGAATGAGCAGTTCTTC	CASSSGQGNEQFF
-	TRBV20-1	-	TRBJ2-3	TGCAGTGCCCAGGGCCTCACAGATACGCAGTATTTT	CSAQGLTDTQYF
-	TRBV21-1	few	TRBJ2-1	TGTGCCAGCAGCAAAGGGAGGACTAGCGGGAGAATCCATGAGCAGTTCTTC	CASSKGRTSGRIHEQFF
-	TRBV7-2	-	TRBJ2-5	TGTGCCAGCAGCTATGCTCTGACAGGAGGAGAGACCCAGTACTTC	CASSYALTGGETQYF
-	TRBV18	-	TRBJ2-2	TGTGCCAGCTCCGAGAAGAACACCGGGGAGCTGTTTTTT	CASSEKNTGELFF
-	TRBV20-1	few	TRBJ1-6	TGCAGTGCTAGGGGGGGGGCTTCACCCCTCCACTTT	CSARGGASPLHF
-	TRBV5-1	many	TRBJ1-5	TGCGCCAGCAGCTTGGAGGGAGTTGGCAATCAGCCCCAGCATTTT	CASSLEGVGNQPQHF
-	TRBV12-3/TRBV12-4	many	TRBJ1-5	TGTGCCAGCAGTTCAGGGGTCTCCAATCAGCCCCAGCATTTT	CASSSGVSNQPQHF
TRBD1	TRBV7-2	-	TRBJ2-2	TGTGCCAGCAGCTTAACAGGGGGCCCCACCGGGGAGCTGTTTTTT	CASSLTGGPTGELFF
-	TRBV25-1	-	TRBJ2-2	TGTGCCAGCAGTGACAGGGGACCCCCGGCCGGGGAGCTGTTTTTT	CASSDRGPPAGELFF
TRBD1	TRBV18	-	TRBJ2-5	TGTGCCGGCTCCCCGGACAGGGCGGCAGAGACCCAGTACTTC	CAGSPDRAAETQYF
-	TRBV12-3/TRBV12-4	-	TRBJ1-1	TGTGCCAGCAGTTTAGGTCCCCTGGGGATGAACACTGAAGCTTTCTTT	CASSLGPLGMNTEAFF
TRBD2	TRBV6-5	-	TRBJ2-7	TGTGCCAGCAGTTACTCGCTAGCGGGGATCTCCTACGAGCAGTACTTC	CASSYSLAGISYEQYF
-	TRBV19	few	TRBJ2-1	TGTGCCAGTAATTGGAGGGGTGAGCAGTTCTTC	CASNWRGEQFF
-	TRBV7-8	few	TRBJ1-6	TGTGCCAGCAGCGACGGGACAAATTCACCCCTCCACTTT	CASSDGTNSPLHF
-	TRBV18	-	TRBJ1-1	TGTGCCAGCTCCCCGGGCCAGACAGGGAACACTGAAGCTTTCTTT	CASSPGQTGNTEAFF
TRBD1	TRBV20-1	few	TRBJ1-1	TGCAGTGCCCCAGACAGGGGAGCTGAAGCTTTCTTT	CSAPDRGAEAFF
TRBD1	TRBV6-1	-	TRBJ2-5	TGTGCCAGCAGTGCCGGGACAGGGGTTAAGTTAGCGGAGACCCAGTACTTC	CASSAGTGVKLAETQYF
TRBD2	TRBV20-1	-	TRBJ2-7	TGCAGTGCTAGAGACACCGGGACTAGCGACTCCTACGAGCAGTACTTC	CSARDTGTSDSYEQYF
-	TRBV20-1	few	TRBJ1-1	TGCAGTGCTAGTCCCCAGGGAGACACTGAAGCTTTCTTT	CSASPQGDTEAFF
-	TRBV28	-	TRBJ2-5	TGTGCCAGCACCACACTCTCGGCGGTACAAGAGACCCAGTACTTC	CASTTLSAVQETQYF
-	TRBV29-1	-	TRBJ2-2	TGCAGCGTTGGGAAAGCAGGGCGCGGCACCGGGGAGCTGTTTTTT	CSVGKAGRGTGELFF
-	TRBV6-2/TRBV6-3	-	TRBJ2-7	TGTGCCAGCAGTTACTCAGCGGGCCCCTACGAGCAGTACTTC	CASSYSAGPYEQYF
-	TRBV5-1	-	TRBJ1-6	TGCGCCAGCAGCCTGACAGTTAGTGACTATAATTCACCCCTCCACTTT	CASSLTVSDYNSPLHF
-	TRBV30	-	TRBJ1-2	TGTGCCTGGAAGGGCCACCGGGCGGGGGGCCATGGCTACACCTTC	CAWKGHRAGGHGYTF
TRBD1	TRBV27	few	TRBJ2-7	TGTGCCAGCGTCTATTCAGGGGCAGGGGGTGCCTACGAGCAGTACTTC	CASVYSGAGGAYEQYF
-	TRBV7-9	-	TRBJ2-1	TGTGCCAGCAGCTTAGTTTGGGGGACTTCCTTACCTAATGAGCAGTTCTTC	CASSLVWGTSLPNEQFF
TRBD1	TRBV11-2	few	TRBJ1-4	TGTGCCAGCAGCCGGACAGGGATGGGTGAAAAACTGTTTTTT	CASSRTGMGEKLFF
TRBD1	TRBV6-2/TRBV6-3	-	TRBJ2-1	TGTGCCAGCAGCCCCGGGACAGGGGGCTTCTACAATGAGCAGTTCTTC	CASSPGTGGFYNEQFF
-	TRBV28	-	TRBJ2-1	TGTGCCAGCAGGCAGACTACCCATGAGCAGTTCTTC	CASRQTTHEQFF
-	TRBV20-1	-	TRBJ2-5	TGCAGTGCTAGAGAAAGGAGGGGGCGGGAGACCCAGTACTTC	CSARERRGRETQYF
-	TRBV6-2/TRBV6-3	-	TRBJ1-2	TGTGCCAGCAACCCCCGCGGGGGGAGAGACGGCTATGGCTACACCTTC	CASNPRGGRDGYGYTF
-	TRBV2	few	TRBJ1-2	TGTGCCAGCAGTTTCAGGGCCGGGGGCTACACCTTC	CASSFRAGGYTF
-	TRBV12-3/TRBV12-4	-	TRBJ1-3	TGTGCCAGCAGTTTAGGGGTCGACTTAGGGGAGGCTGGAAACACCATATATTTT	CASSLGVDLGEAGNTIYF
-	TRBV11-3	-	TRBJ2-3	TGTGCCAGCGGGCCGGGTAGCCTATCCGGTACGCAGTATTTT	CASGPGSLSGTQYF
-	TRBV5-1	many	TRBJ1-1	TGCGCCAGCAGCCCCGGGAGGGGGAACACTGAAGCTTTCTTT	CASSPGRGNTEAFF
-	TRBV5-1	-	TRBJ1-5	TGCGCCAGCAGCTTGACAGTTGGGCAACAGCCCCAGCATTTT	CASSLTVGQQPQHF
-	TRBV7-2	few	TRBJ1-1	TGTGCCAGCAGCTCCAGGGGTATGAACACTGAAGCTTTCTTT	CASSSRGMNTEAFF
-	TRBV4-1	many	TRBJ1-3	TGCGCCAGCTCTTCCCAGGACAAGTCGGGAAACACCATATATTTT	CASSSQDKSGNTIYF
-	TRBV12-3/TRBV12-4	many	TRBJ2-1	TGTGCCAGCAGTTTCGGGCCCGTTATTCATGAGCAGTTCTTC	CASSFGPVIHEQFF
-	TRBV12-3/TRBV12-4	-	TRBJ1-5	TGTGCCAGCAGTGGAATCCTCAAAAATCAGCCCCAGCATTTT	CASSGILKNQPQHF
-	TRBV7-3	-	TRBJ2-1	TGTGCCAGCAGAGTAAATGAGCAGTTCTTC	CASRVNEQFF
TRBD2	TRBV7-2	-	TRBJ2-1	TGTGCCAGCAGCAGTCGGACTAGCGGAGTTCTGTTCGATGAGCAGTTCTTC	CASSSRTSGVLFDEQFF
-	TRBV10-3	few	TRBJ1-3	TGTGCCATCAGTGATCTCCCGCCTTCCTCTGGAAACACCATATATTTT	CAISDLPPSSGNTIYF
TRBD1	TRBV11-2	-	TRBJ1-3	TGTGCCAGCAGCCGTGACAGGGGGCATGGAAACACCATATATTTT	CASSRDRGHGNTIYF
-	TRBV29-1	few	TRBJ1-2	TGCAGCGTTGTGTCAGTCTATGGCTACACCTTC	CSVVSVYGYTF
TRBD2	TRBV7-9	-	TRBJ2-1	TGTGCCAGCAGCTTCGGGACTAGCGCCTACAATGAGCAGTTCTTC	CASSFGTSAYNEQFF
-	TRBV3-1	-	TRBJ2-6	TGTGCCAGCAGCCAAGCTTTCTCTGGGGCCAACGTCCTGACTTTC	CASSQAFSGANVLTF
TRBD1	TRBV5-1	-	TRBJ2-6	TGCGCCAGCAGCTTGGTGACAGGGATCTCTGGGGCCAACGTCCTGACTTTC	CASSLVTGISGANVLTF
TRBD1	TRBV2	few	TRBJ2-1	TGTGCCAGCAGTGTAAGGCGGACAGGGGGCGATGAGCAGTTCTTC	CASSVRRTGGDEQFF
-	TRBV14	-	TRBJ2-3	TGTGCCAGCAGCCAGACACGCGGCATTTCAGATACGCAGTATTTT	CASSQTRGISDTQYF
-	TRBV7-3	few	TRBJ2-1	TGTGCCAGCAGCTTAATGGGGAGCTCCTACAATGAGCAGTTCTTC	CASSLMGSSYNEQFF
-	TRBV5-1	few	TRBJ2-2	TGCGCCAGCAGCACCCGCGGGACACCAGGCAGCACCGGGGAGCTGTTTTTT	CASSTRGTPGSTGELFF
-	TRBV30	-	TRBJ1-4	TGTGCCGGGACCGGGCAGAATGAAAAACTGTTTTTT	CAGTGQNEKLFF
TRBD2	TRBV6-1	few	TRBJ2-2	TGTGCCAGCAGTCCAAGTAGCGGGAAAGTCACCGGGGAGCTGTTTTTT	CASSPSSGKVTGELFF